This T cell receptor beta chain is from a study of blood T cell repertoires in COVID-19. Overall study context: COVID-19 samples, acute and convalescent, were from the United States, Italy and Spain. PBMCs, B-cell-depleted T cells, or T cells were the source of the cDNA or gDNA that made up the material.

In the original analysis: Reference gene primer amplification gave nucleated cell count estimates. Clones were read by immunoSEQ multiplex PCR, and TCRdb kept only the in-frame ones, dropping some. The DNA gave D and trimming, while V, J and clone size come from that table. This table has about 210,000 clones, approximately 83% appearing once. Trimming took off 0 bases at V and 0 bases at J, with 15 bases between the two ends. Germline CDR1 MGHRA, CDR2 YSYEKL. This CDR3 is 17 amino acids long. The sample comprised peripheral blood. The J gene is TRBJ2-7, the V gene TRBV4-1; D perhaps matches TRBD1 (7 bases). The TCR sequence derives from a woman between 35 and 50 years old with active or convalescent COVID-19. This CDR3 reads CASSQDPRGTVSYEQYF. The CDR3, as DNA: TGCGCCAGCAGCCAAGATCCGCGCGGGACAGTCTCCTACGAGCAGTACTTC.